A single sample gave rise to the 16 T cell receptor beta chains below, sequenced in a study of blood T cells in healthy people across ages (dated by TCRdb to between 2015 and 2016). Library prep was done by 5' RACE. The data were produced on an Illumina HiSeq 2500. A second PCR of roughly 7 to 11 cycles was performed with a sample-barcoded 5' primer and a J-beta primer mix. TCRdb cleaned the public reads at Q25 with fastp, built clones with MiXCR and kept in-frame beta chains. Each record represents a unique CDR3 protein, reported with the most common genes and DNA among its rows. The sample yields approximately 800,000 distinct CDR3 sequences; about 42% were counted once. 18% of the sample is taken by the ten largest. The sequencing sample was made of blood. The source is a man aged 80 or over in good health.

This clonotype was seen repeatedly, ten times or more. The chain is built from TRBV20-1 and TRBJ2-5, with D uncertain. V was trimmed by 0 bases and J by 5 bases, leaving 13 bases between them. The CDR3 has 14 residues. Germline assignment: CDR1 DFQATT and CDR2 SNEGSKA (reference sequence). The CDR3 reads CSARDGKGDETQYF. For the CDR3, the DNA is TGCAGTGCTAGAGATGGAAAGGGCGACGAGACCCAGTACTTC.

For this clonotype: A much bigger clone sits one base away, suggesting this may be a read error. J is TRBJ2-5 and V is TRBV20-1; D may be TRBD1 or TRBD2 (5 bases each). V gave up 4 bases and J gave up 2 bases, with 14 bases separating them. Germline values: CDR1 DFQATT, CDR2 SNEGSKA (reference sequence). The length of the CDR3 is 14 residues. Here the CDR3 DNA reads TGCAGTGCTACCCCGGGACCCAATCAAGAGACCCAGTACTTC. This codes for CSATPGPNQETQYF.

V gene TRBV20-1 combines with J gene TRBJ2-1; D gene uncertain. Trimming cost V 0 bases and J 5 bases, with 11 bases left between them. Germline V gene sequence: CDR1 DFQATT, CDR2 SNEGSKA (reference sequence). CDR3 size: 14 residues. The CDR3 here is CSARDPVVNNEQFF. The DNA of the CDR3 is TGCAGTGCTAGAGATCCGGTAGTAAACAATGAGCAGTTCTTC.

The chain carries TRBV7-2 and TRBJ1-6; D gene ambiguous. Trimming stripped 6 bases from V and 8 bases from J, with 11 bases between. The CDR3 contains 13 residues. Germline assignment: CDR1 SGHTA and CDR2 FQGNSA. The CDR3 sequence: CASSQTWDSPLHF. The CDR3 nucleotides are TGTGCCAGCAGTCAGACATGGGATTCACCCCTCCACTTT.

This chain links TRBV3-1 with TRBJ1-4; D gene ambiguous. This CDR3 is 14 amino acids long. CDR1 is LGHDT, CDR2 YNNKEL, per germline (reference sequence). Trimming took off 4 bases at V and 6 bases at J, with 12 bases between the two ends. The CDR3 bases are TGTGCCAGCAGCCCCCGCCCCTGGGATGAAAAACTGTTTTTT. It encodes CASSPRPWDEKLFF.

The chain combines TRBV9 with TRBJ2-3, with 10 bases identical to TRBD2. V shed 0 bases, J shed 5 bases, and the junction held 6 bases outside the gene matches. The CDR3 extends over 16 amino acids. CDR1 is SGDLS and CDR2 is YYNGEE in the germline V gene. The CDR3 spells CASSVGSGRAGDTQYF. The CDR3 nucleotides are TGTGCCAGCAGCGTAGGGAGCGGGAGGGCCGGAGATACGCAGTATTTT.

This chain uses TRBV5-1 with TRBJ2-3, with 9 nucleotides matching TRBD1. The CDR3 covers 13 residues. The germline CDR1 and CDR2 sequences are SGHRS and YFSETQ. V trimming: 4 bases; J trimming: 6 bases; junction bases outside the gene matches: 3. The CDR3 spells CASSRQGVDTQYF. The CDR3 bases are TGCGCCAGCAGCCGACAGGGGGTTGATACGCAGTATTTT.

This clonotype was recorded only once. V and J are TRBV6-2 or TRBV6-3 and TRBJ2-5; the D gene is possibly TRBD2 (6 bases). Germline V gene data show CDR1 as MNHEY and CDR2 as SVGEGT. The length of the CDR3 is 14 residues. The germline V and J ends were trimmed by 6 bases and 5 bases, with 16 bases remaining between them. The CDR3 region is CASSFGGARETQYF. The CDR3 nucleotides are TGTGCCAGCAGCTTTGGAGGGGCGCGGGAGACCCAGTACTTC.

This clonotype was counted between two and nine times. A much more abundant neighbour one base away suggests this may be a read error. This rearrangement joins TRBV7-9 to TRBJ2-5; possibly TRBD2 for D (5 bases). Deletions cut 1 base from V and 11 bases from J, with 23 bases between. Germline CDR1 reads SEHNR; CDR2 reads FQNEAQ (reference sequence). The CDR3 consists of 16 residues. CDR3 region: CASSLVGLAGRNEQYF. As DNA, the CDR3 is TGTGCCAGCAGCTTAGTTGGCCTAGCTGGTCGAAATGAGCAGTACTTC.

V and J are TRBV20-1 and TRBJ1-1, with D possibly being TRBD1 (6 bases). Per the germline V gene, CDR1 is DFQATT and CDR2 is SNEGSKA (reference sequence). Trimming cost V 5 bases and J 6 bases, with 13 bases left between them. The CDR3 spans 12 residues. The CDR3 loop is CSAPKGTPEAFF. The CDR3 region has the DNA TGCAGTGCTCCGAAAGGGACACCTGAAGCTTTCTTT.

This clonotype was recorded a few times. The chain carries TRBV4-2 and TRBJ1-5; D might be TRBD1 (6 bases). Germline-derived CDR1 and CDR2 are LGHNA and YNFKEQ. The CDR3 is made up of 16 amino acids. V lost 1 base and J 0 bases, leaving 10 bases between the germline ends. This CDR3 is CASSQVGQYSNQPQHF. CDR3 bases: TGTGCCAGCAGCCAAGTAGGACAGTATAGCAATCAGCCCCAGCATTTT.

This sequence joins TRBV20-1 and TRBJ2-7; TRBD2 agrees at 14 bases. CDR1 is DFQATT and CDR2 is SNEGSKA in the germline V gene (reference sequence). V lost 6 bases and J lost 2; bases outside the gene matches: 3. There are 14 residues in the CDR3. The CDR3 spells CSAAGLAGAYEQYF. The CDR3 region has the DNA TGCAGTGCCGCGGGACTAGCGGGGGCCTACGAGCAGTACTTC.

The CDR3: CASSPSGTGVSGSHEQYF. The CDR3 DNA reads TGCGCCAGCAGCCCCTCCGGGACAGGGGTTAGCGGGAGCCACGAGCAGTACTTC. This chain uses TRBV5-1 with TRBJ2-7; D is perhaps TRBD1 (10 bases). Germline V gives CDR1 SGHRS, CDR2 YFSETQ. The CDR3 covers 18 residues. V lost 4 bases, J lost 5 bases, and 28 bases lay in between.

A remark on this clonotype: A much bigger clone sits one base away, suggesting this may be a read error. The rearrangement joins TRBV5-1 to TRBJ2-2; no firm D call. The V end was cut by 7 bases, the J end by 2 bases, with 15 bases between. Germline-derived CDR1 and CDR2 are SGHRS and YFSETQ. This CDR3 has 15 amino acids. CDR3 in DNA: TGCGCCAGCGACCTTGGACGAGCAAACACCGGGGAGCTGTTTTTT. This translates into CASDLGRANTGELFF.

This clonotype showed up many times. CDR3 region: CSVILGLAGGKGNIQYF. Written as DNA, the CDR3 is TGCAGCGTTATTCTTGGTCTAGCGGGAGGAAAGGGAAACATTCAGTACTTC. The rearrangement joins TRBV29-1 to TRBJ2-4, with 11 bases lining up with TRBD2. The germline gives CDR1 SQVTM, CDR2 ANQGSEA. The CDR3 length is 17 residues. J gave up 6 bases and V 5 bases, and 15 bases lay outside the gene matches.

A few counts support this clonotype. This chain links TRBV9 with TRBJ1-1, with D maybe TRBD1 (6 bases). Trimming took off 2 bases at V and 5 bases at J, with 13 bases between the two ends. Germline V lookup: CDR1 SGDLS, CDR2 YYNGEE. CDR3 length equals 14 residues. CDR3 amino acids: CASSVQGFQTEAFF. The CDR3 DNA follows: TGTGCCAGCAGCGTTCAGGGGTTTCAAACTGAAGCTTTCTTT.